The T cell receptor beta chain described here comes from a study of blood T cells in healthy people across ages. Study results and caveats: PBMCs left unsorted prevented a conclusive naive versus antigen-experienced comparison.

The CDR3 is 15 amino acids. Per the germline V gene, CDR1 is DFQATT and CDR2 is SNEGSKA (reference sequence). About this clonotype: Its specificity is not known. Sequence at one end of the junction differs from germline and may be a read error.

PCR was performed a second time for about 7 to 12 cycles using a sample-barcoded 5' primer and a J-beta primer mix. TCRdb analysed the 5' RACE reads with MiXCR anew, one entry per CDR3 protein. The sample has a few hundred thousand distinct CDR3 sequences; roughly 26% are singletons. The chain combines TRBV20-1 with TRBJ2-7; 7 bases are shared with TRBD2. This receptor was taken from a woman in her 70s in good health. Input material: blood. The CDR3 spells CSARVGGSISCEQYF. For the CDR3, the DNA is TGCAGTGCTAGAGTGGGCGGGAGTATCTCCTGCGAGCAGTACTTC.